The 26 T cell receptor beta chains presented below share a single source sample, sequenced in a study of blood T cell repertoires in COVID-19. Clones were sequenced by immunoSEQ multiplex PCR, and TCRdb holds only the in-frame ones, with some missing. The sample holds some 510,000 clones, around 89% seen once. Sequencing was done on a sample of PBMCs or T cells enriched from blood (not recorded which). The receptors derive from a woman aged 40-49 years who had recovered from COVID-19.

The V gene is TRBV18, the J gene TRBJ1-5; 7 bases agree with TRBD1. In germline, CDR1 is KGHSH, CDR2 LQKENI. V gave up 5 bases and J gave up 1 base; unmatched junction bases: 8. CDR3 length equals 16 residues. CDR3 nucleotides: TGTGCCAGCTCAGCGACAGGGCTACGAAGCAATCAGCCCCAGCATTTT. Translation gives CASSATGLRSNQPQHF.

V is TRBV11-3 and J is TRBJ1-4; D ambiguous. Germline CDR1 and CDR2: SGHNT and YENEEA. This CDR3 has 13 residues. V was trimmed by 2 bases and J by 13 bases, leaving 14 bases between them. The CDR3 region has the DNA TGTGCCAGCAGCTTAAATATCCGAGCGGGACTGTTTTTT. Its translation: CASSLNIRAGLFF.

V usage is TRBV10-3 and J usage is TRBJ1-4, with 7 bases matching TRBD1. The CDR3 contains 14 residues. Germline trimming cut 5 bases from V and 13 bases from J; bases unmatched to any gene: 13. In germline, CDR1 is ENHRY, CDR2 SYGVKD. In DNA, the CDR3 is TGTGCCATCAGTAGGGACAGCAACAACAGGGGACTGTTTTTT. Its protein is CAISRDSNNRGLFF.

The CDR3 sequence: CAIRREGTDTQYF. The DNA of the CDR3 is TGTGCCATCAGAAGGGAGGGCACAGATACGCAGTATTTT. V is TRBV10-3 and J is TRBJ2-3; possible D gene TRBD2, 6 bases. Germline CDR1 ENHRY, CDR2 SYGVKD. V was cut by 6 bases and J by 1 base, with 8 bases left in between. The CDR3 contains 13 residues.

The V call is TRBV9, the J call TRBJ2-1; D is unclear. The V end lost 3 bases, the J end lost 0 bases, and 7 bases lay between the germline ends. Germline CDR1 and CDR2: SGDLS and YYNGEE. The CDR3 loop spans 14 amino acids. CDR3 sequence: CASSAQSSYNEQFF. In DNA form, the CDR3 reads TGTGCCAGCAGCGCCCAGTCCTCCTACAATGAGCAGTTCTTC.

Turning to this clone: Additional DNA sequences in this sample encode the identical CDR3. The chain recombines TRBV7-2 with TRBJ2-5; D unclear. V was cut by 3 bases and J by 1 base, with 6 bases left in between. Looked up from germline, CDR1 is SGHTA and CDR2 is FQGNSA. CDR3 length equals 13 residues. The CDR3, as DNA: TGTGCCAGCAGCTTTTCGGGCCAAGAGACCCAGTACTTC. It is translated as CASSFSGQETQYF.

The J gene is TRBJ2-7, the V gene TRBV5-4, with a possible D match to TRBD2 (5 bases). This CDR3 region has 13 residues. V was clipped by 1 base and J by 7 bases, with 12 bases between them. Germline-derived CDR1 and CDR2 are SGHNT and YYREEE (reference sequence). The CDR3 here is CASSLTPTGEQYF. CDR3 bases: TGTGCCAGCAGCTTGACACCGACGGGAGAGCAGTACTTC.

The chain combines TRBV4-3 with TRBJ1-1; 7 positions agree with TRBD1. The J segment lost 1 base and the V segment lost 0 bases, leaving 5 bases of the junction unmatched. CDR3 size: 16 residues. The germline V gene encodes CDR1 LGHNA and CDR2 YSLEER. CDR3 region: CASSQDLRGQNTEAFF. Here the CDR3 DNA reads TGCGCCAGCAGCCAAGATCTAAGGGGGCAGAACACTGAAGCTTTCTTT.

The chain couples TRBV3-1 (or the pseudogene TRBV3-2) to TRBJ1-1, with 10 bases lining up with TRBD1. V was pared by 1 base and J by 10 bases, with 3 bases of the junction left unmatched. Germline V gene sequence: CDR1 LGHDT, CDR2 YNNKEL (reference sequence). This CDR3 spans 13 amino acids. Here the CDR3 reads CASSQGGDRGAFF. The CDR3 DNA sequence: TGTGCCAGCAGCCAAGGGGGGGACAGGGGAGCTTTCTTT.

The chain combines TRBV24-1 with TRBJ2-5; 10 bases line up with TRBD2. The CDR3 is 19 amino acids. The germline V gene encodes CDR1 KGHDR and CDR2 SFDVKD. V trimming: 2 bases; J trimming: 3 bases; junction bases outside the gene matches: 14. This CDR3 reads CATSDSREGLASPKETQYF. CDR3 coding DNA: TGTGCCACCAGTGATTCTAGGGAGGGACTAGCGAGTCCAAAAGAGACCCAGTACTTC.

As to this clone: Different DNA sequences within this sample yield the same CDR3. The chain recombines TRBV12-3 or TRBV12-4 with TRBJ1-1; a possible D gene is TRBD1 (6 bases). Trimming left V 3 bases short and J 2 bases short, with 7 bases between. This CDR3 has 13 residues. The CDR3 loop reads CASSLTGNTEAFF. CDR3 sequence (DNA): TGTGCCAGCAGTTTGACAGGTAACACTGAAGCTTTCTTT.

This rearrangement joins TRBV4-3 to TRBJ2-7; D might be TRBD2 (6 bases). This CDR3 is built from 16 residues. V lost 0 bases and J lost 3, with 15 bases in between. CDR1 and CDR2 (germline): LGHNA, YSLEER. The CDR3 DNA follows: TGCGCCAGCAGCCAAGAAGCAACTAGCCGAGACTACGAGCAGTACTTC. This translates into CASSQEATSRDYEQYF.

The chain uses TRBV14 and TRBJ2-1; tentative D call: TRBD1 (5 bases). This CDR3 region has 12 residues. Deletions cut 6 bases from V and 6 bases from J, with 9 bases between. From germline, CDR1 is SGHDN and CDR2 FVKESK. The CDR3 DNA sequence: TGTGCCAGCAGTCGACAGAGCAATGAGCAGTTCTTC. It codes for CASSRQSNEQFF. The full variable domain, with the rest looked up from reference TRBV14 and TRBJ2-1, is EAGVTQFPSHSVIEKGQTVTLRCDPISGHDNLYWYRRVMGKEIKFLLHFVKESKQDESGMPNNRFLAERTGGTYSTLKVQPAELEDSGVYFCASSRQSNEQFFGPGTRLTVL.

The V and J genes are TRBV5-5 and TRBJ2-4; the match to TRBD1 covers 9 bases. The CDR3 covers 17 residues. Germline V gene sequence: CDR1 SGHKS, CDR2 YYEKEE (reference sequence). The J segment lost 6 bases and the V segment lost 4 bases, leaving 14 bases of the junction unmatched. CDR3 sequence: CASSDRTGAREGNIQYF. Written as DNA, the CDR3 is TGTGCCAGCAGCGACCGGACAGGGGCGCGAGAAGGAAACATTCAGTACTTC.

The chain carries TRBV23-1 and TRBJ1-3; 9 nucleotides align to TRBD1. TRBV23-1 is filed as an ORF, its function uncertain. V lost 3 bases and J lost 8; bases outside the gene matches: 5. The CDR3 is 14 amino acids. CDR3 coding DNA: TGCGCCAGCAGTCAGCCACAGGGGGCGTACACCATATATTTT. Its protein product is CASSQPQGAYTIYF.

The chain employs TRBV7-2 and TRBJ2-7; D unresolved. The CDR3 extends over 16 amino acids. The germline V gene encodes CDR1 SGHTA and CDR2 FQGNSA. Trimming removed 1 base from V and 4 bases from J, with 17 bases in between. In nucleotides, the CDR3 is TGTGCCAGCAGCTTAGAGCCCCCTAACCTACCATACGAGCAGTACTTC. This sequence encodes CASSLEPPNLPYEQYF. The entire variable domain, with the rest obtained from reference TRBV7-2 and TRBJ2-7, is as follows: GAGVSQSPSNKVTEKGKDVELRCDPISGHTALYWYRQSLGQGLEFLIYFQGNSAPDKSGLPSDRFSAERTGGSVSTLTIQRTQQEDSAVYLCASSLEPPNLPYEQYFGPGTRLTVT.

This chain uses TRBV7-2 with TRBJ2-7, with D possibly being TRBD2 (6 bases). From germline, CDR1 is SGHTA and CDR2 FQGNSA. Trimming took off 1 base at V and 6 bases at J, with 7 bases between the two ends. This CDR3 has 12 amino acids. In DNA, the CDR3 is TGTGCCAGCAGCTTAGGGGGAGGCGAGCAGTACTTC. As protein: CASSLGGGEQYF. The variable domain in full, with the rest retrieved from reference TRBV7-2 and TRBJ2-7, is GAGVSQSPSNKVTEKGKDVELRCDPISGHTALYWYRQSLGQGLEFLIYFQGNSAPDKSGLPSDRFSAERTGGSVSTLTIQRTQQEDSAVYLCASSLGGGEQYFGPGTRLTVT.

At least ten counts were recorded for this clone. Other nucleotide sequences from this sample produce the same CDR3. The rearrangement joins TRBV11-2 to TRBJ2-2; TRBD2 agrees at 8 bases. The CDR3 runs 15 residues. Germline trimming cut 1 base from V and 4 bases from J; bases unmatched to any gene: 2. The germline V gene encodes CDR1 SGHAT and CDR2 FQNNGV. The CDR3: CASSLVGRATGELFF. CDR3 bases: TGTGCCAGCAGCTTAGTCGGGAGGGCCACCGGGGAGCTGTTTTTT.

This clone showed up just once. The chain has TRBV7-6 and TRBJ1-5, with no clear D. Germline CDR1 reads SGHVS; CDR2 reads FNYEAQ. The CDR3 consists of 16 residues. Trimming took off 5 bases at V and 2 bases at J, with 16 bases between the two ends. Here the CDR3 DNA reads TGTGCCAGCAGCCAACGGGATCAAAGGGGCAATCAGCCCCAGCATTTT. It translates to CASSQRDQRGNQPQHF.

The chain links TRBV7-9 to TRBJ1-1, with 7 bases identical to TRBD1. The CDR3 spans 14 residues. The V gene end was trimmed by 4 bases and the J gene end by 1 base; junction bases not matched to a gene: 3. Per germline, CDR1 SEHNR and CDR2 FQNEAQ (reference sequence). CDR3: CASSSGQENTEAFF. CDR3 DNA: TGTGCCAGCAGCTCCGGACAGGAGAACACTGAAGCTTTCTTT.

This rearrangement joins TRBV27 to TRBJ2-7, with 7 bases aligning to TRBD1. V trimming: 5 bases; J trimming: 4 bases; junction bases outside the gene matches: 11. Germline V gives CDR1 MNHEY, CDR2 SMNVEV (reference sequence). The CDR3 has 15 residues. CDR3 sequence (DNA): TGTGCCAGCAGTAGTAAACCGGGACAGCTGTACGAGCAGTACTTC. It encodes CASSSKPGQLYEQYF.

The rearrangement links TRBV25-1 to TRBJ1-1; TRBD1 agrees at 9 bases. Unmatched junction bases numbered 2, after V lost 6 bases and J lost 3 bases. The CDR3 totals 13 residues. In germline, CDR1 is MGHDK, CDR2 SYGVNS. The CDR3 DNA follows: TGTGCCAGCAGGGACAGGGGTCACACTGAAGCTTTCTTT. Translation gives CASRDRGHTEAFF.

V gene TRBV19 combines with J gene TRBJ1-4; tentative D call: TRBD1 (5 bases). This CDR3 is 13 amino acids long. V was shortened by 8 bases and J by 7 bases, with 14 bases between the two germline ends. Germline CDR1 is LNHDA and CDR2 is SQIVND (reference sequence). This CDR3 is CASSDSGREKLFF. The CDR3 DNA is TGTGCCAGTTCAGACAGTGGTCGTGAAAAACTGTTTTTT.

The chain links TRBV7-2 to TRBJ1-5, with 7 nucleotides matching TRBD1. The CDR3 covers 15 residues. V trimming: 5 bases; J trimming: 8 bases; junction bases outside the gene matches: 12. Germline V gives CDR1 SGHTA, CDR2 FQGNSA. The chain's CDR3 is CASSPGTVGSEPQHF. Here the CDR3 DNA reads TGTGCCAGCAGCCCAGGGACAGTAGGATCAGAGCCCCAGCATTTT.

V gene TRBV6-5 combines with J gene TRBJ2-1; 11 bases fit TRBD2. CDR3 length: 16 amino acids. V was clipped by 3 bases and J by 1 base; unmatched bases: 2. Germline V CDR1 and CDR2: MNHEY, SVGAGI. The CDR3 sequence: CASSYTSGSSYNEQFF. CDR3 nucleotide sequence: TGTGCCAGCAGTTATACTAGCGGGAGTTCCTACAATGAGCAGTTCTTC.

The V call is TRBV2, the J call TRBJ2-5; tentatively, D is TRBD2 (6 bases). The CDR3 has 15 residues. The V end was cut by 5 bases, the J end by 5 bases, with 18 bases between. CDR1 and CDR2 (germline): SNHLY, FYNNEI. CDR3 protein: CASSTPGLGAETQYF. The CDR3 nucleotides are TGTGCCAGCAGTACACCGGGACTCGGTGCGGAGACCCAGTACTTC.